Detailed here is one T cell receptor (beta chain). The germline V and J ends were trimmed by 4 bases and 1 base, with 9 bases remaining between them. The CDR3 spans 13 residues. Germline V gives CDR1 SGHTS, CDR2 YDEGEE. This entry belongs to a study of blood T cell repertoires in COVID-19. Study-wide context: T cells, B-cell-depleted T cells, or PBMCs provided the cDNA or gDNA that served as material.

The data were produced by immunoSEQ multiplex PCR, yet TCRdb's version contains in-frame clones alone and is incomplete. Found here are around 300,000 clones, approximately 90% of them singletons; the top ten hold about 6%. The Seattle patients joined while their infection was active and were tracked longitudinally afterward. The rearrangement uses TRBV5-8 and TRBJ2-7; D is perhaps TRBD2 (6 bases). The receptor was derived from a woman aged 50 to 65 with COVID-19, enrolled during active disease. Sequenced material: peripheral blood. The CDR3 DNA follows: TGTGCCAGCAGCAAACGGGAGTCCTACGAGCAGTACTTC. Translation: CASSKRESYEQYF.